A single sample gave rise to the 10 T cell receptor beta chains below, sequenced in a study of tumor and adjacent non-tumor tissue in lung cancer (dated by TCRdb to 2016 to 2018). Bulk unsorted tissue served as the source for RNA extraction, and RNA quality was assessed using a NanoDrop ND-1000 and an Agilent 2100. The library came from multiplex PCR. Sequencing was carried out with an Illumina HiSeq 2500. TCRbeta libraries were built by three rounds of nested PCR using primers (Table S4), following protocols modified from ARM-PCR. TCRdb reanalyzed the raw reads on its own, using fastp at Q25 for trimming and MiXCR for clone calling, and kept in-frame beta chains. Rows are combined by CDR3 protein, so each entry shows the most common genes and DNA. The sample profile shows 200,000 to 250,000 distinct CDR3 sequences; 71% of them were found once. Jointly, the top ten make up about 25% of the sample.

Sequencing input: lung tumor tissue. Receptors originate from a man between 60 and 70 years old with non-small cell lung cancer.

Comment on this clonotype: The conserved final phenylalanine or tryptophan is absent from the CDR3, which likely points to a read error. This rearrangement joins TRBV20-1 to TRBJ2-1; D uncertain. V lost 3 bases, J lost 0 bases, and 12 bases lay in between. The CDR3 loop spans 15 amino acids. Germline CDR1 DFQATT, CDR2 SNEGSKA (reference sequence). CDR3 sequence (DNA): TGCAGTGCTAGTGACGACGGAAACTCCTACAATGAGCAGTTCTAC. This encodes CSASDDGNSYNEQFY.

This clonotype was found once. A read error may be the cause here, since a much bigger clone is one base away. The chain combines TRBV20-1 with TRBJ1-4; possible D gene TRBD1, 5 bases. The CDR3 totals 12 residues. From germline, CDR1 is DFQATT and CDR2 SNEGSKA (reference sequence). This chain's CDR3 is CSAGDGNVKLFF. Here the CDR3 DNA reads TGCAGTGCGGGGGACGGTAATGTAAAACTGTTTTTT.

The table lists this clonotype with a few counts. The CDR3 is CASSQDRARYQPQHF. DNA of the CDR3: TGCGCCAGCAGCCAAGACCGGGCCCGTTATCAGCCCCAGCATTTT. This chain uses TRBV4-3 with TRBJ1-5; D unresolved. Germline V gives CDR1 LGHNA, CDR2 YSLEER. The CDR3 runs 15 residues. Trimming cost V 0 bases and J 5 bases, with 11 bases left between them.

Points on this clonotype: Since the CDR3 does not end with the conserved phenylalanine or tryptophan, this likely comes from a read error. The V call is TRBV11-3, the J call TRBJ2-2; 9 nucleotides agree with TRBD2. V trimming: 4 bases; J trimming: 7 bases; junction bases outside the gene matches: 16. This CDR3 region has 18 residues. The V gene's germline CDR1 is SGHNT and CDR2 YENEEA. CDR3 region: CASSSRGAGGYRCGELFL. The CDR3 region has the DNA TGTGCCAGCAGCTCCCGGGGAGCGGGAGGATACAGATGCGGGGAGCTGTTTCTT.

In this sample, this clonotype turned up a few times. The chain joins TRBV5-1 to TRBJ2-6; D gene ambiguous. Per the germline V gene, CDR1 is SGHRS and CDR2 is YFSETQ. V gave up 9 bases and J gave up 3 bases, with 7 bases separating them. CDR3 size: 12 residues. Written as DNA, the CDR3 is TGCGCCAATTCGAGTGGGGCCAACGTCCTGACTTTC. Amino acids: CANSSGANVLTF.

Details on this clonotype: No conserved phenylalanine or tryptophan is present at the end of the CDR3, so a read error is the likely explanation. The rearrangement links TRBV11-2 to TRBJ2-5; TRBD1 agrees at 7 bases. The CDR3 covers 14 residues. Germline V lookup: CDR1 SGHAT, CDR2 FQNNGV. CDR3 region: CVNSSGQVMETQYL. CDR3 nucleotide sequence: TGTGTCAACAGCTCCGGACAGGTTATGGAGACCCAGTACTTA.

The chain uses TRBV20-1 and TRBJ1-5; maybe TRBD1 (5 bases). There are 15 residues in the CDR3. Germline CDR1 reads DFQATT; CDR2 reads SNEGSKA (reference sequence). V was clipped by 3 bases and J by 5 bases, with 17 bases between them. As DNA, the CDR3 is TGCAGTGCTAGCAGGGTCTGGGGTGGTTATCAGCCCCAGCATTTT. Amino acid sequence: CSASRVWGGYQPQHF.

The V gene is TRBV6-5, the J gene TRBJ2-7, with 10 positions matching TRBD2. Germline assignment: CDR1 MNHEY and CDR2 SVGAGI. The CDR3 is made up of 13 amino acids. Losses at the gene ends were 4 bases for V and 8 bases for J; bases not matched to a gene: 5. The CDR3 is CASSSWTSGQQYF. CDR3 DNA: TGTGCCAGCAGTTCCTGGACTAGCGGCCAGCAGTACTTC.

To note about this clonotype: One end of the junction fails to match germline, which may point to a read error. V and J are TRBV29-1 and TRBJ2-3, with TRBD1 matching over 8 bases. Germline loops: CDR1 SQVTM, CDR2 ANQGSEA. This CDR3 is built from 12 residues. CDR3 DNA: TGCGGCGTTGGACAGGGTGGGGATACACAGTATTTT. It translates to CGVGQGGDTQYF.

Worth noting for this clonotype: An end of the junction does not agree with germline; a read error may underlie this. The V and J genes are TRBV6-6 and TRBJ2-7, with D perhaps being TRBD1 or TRBD2 (6 bases each). Germline V gene data show CDR1 as MNHNY and CDR2 as SVGAGI (reference sequence). The CDR3 is 16 residues long. CDR3 DNA: TGTGCCAGCACCGATTCCGCGGGGACAATCTTCTACGAGCAATACTTC. Translating gives CASTDSAGTIFYEQYF.